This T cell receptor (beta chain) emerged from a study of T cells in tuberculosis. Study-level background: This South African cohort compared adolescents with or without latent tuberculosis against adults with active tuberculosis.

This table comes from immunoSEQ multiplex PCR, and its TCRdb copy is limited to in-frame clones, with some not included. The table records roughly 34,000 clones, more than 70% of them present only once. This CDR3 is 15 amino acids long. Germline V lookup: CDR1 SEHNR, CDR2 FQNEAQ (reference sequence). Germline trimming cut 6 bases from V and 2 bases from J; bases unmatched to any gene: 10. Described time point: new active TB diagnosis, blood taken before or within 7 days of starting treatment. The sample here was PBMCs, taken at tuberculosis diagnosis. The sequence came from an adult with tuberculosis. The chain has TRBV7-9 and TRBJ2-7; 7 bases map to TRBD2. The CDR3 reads CASSSRTSTTYEQYF. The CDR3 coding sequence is TGTGCCAGCAGTTCAAGGACTAGTACCACCTACGAGCAGTACTTC.